The clone carrying this TCR beta chain turned up a few times. The source of the sample is a study of CD8 T cells in Susac syndrome. It was with random hexamers that about 0.45 to 1 ug RNA was reverse transcribed. The authors amplified TCR beta CDR3 across 54 Vbeta and 13 Jbeta using immunoSEQ multiplex PCR. MiXCR, applied by TCRdb to the immunoSEQ multiplex PCR reads, yields one record per CDR3 protein. The table has 120,000 or so distinct CDR3 sequences, 90% to 95% seen once; the top ten hold 0.095% to 0.1%. Source material: CD4+ T cells from PBMCs. The TCR sequence derives from a human donor in good health.

The CDR3: CASSSVGGGSKNIQYF. DNA for the CDR3: TGTGCCAGCAGCTCGGTCGGAGGGGGATCTAAAAACATTCAGTACTTC. The chain joins TRBV7-9 to TRBJ2-4, with D perhaps being TRBD1 or TRBD2 (6 bases each). V was clipped by 4 bases and J by 4 bases, with 17 bases between them. This CDR3 is 16 amino acids long. The germline CDR1 and CDR2 sequences are SEHNR and FQNEAQ (reference sequence).